One sample yielded the 6 T cell receptor beta chains listed below, sequenced in a study of CD8+ T cells in alopecia areata. The sequencing template was cDNA reverse transcribed from extracted RNA. Using immunoSEQ multiplex PCR, the repertoire was profiled, and TCRdb retains in-frame clones only, with some absent. Among 250,000 or so clones listed, 67% were seen once. This material consisted of CD4+ T cells sorted from blood, taken at week 0. These receptors all stem from a human donor with alopecia areata.

This chain connects TRBV29-1 to TRBJ1-4; D unresolved. Germline lookup yields CDR1 SQVTM and CDR2 ANQGSEA. Trimming shortened V by 4 bases and J by 7 bases, and 13 bases separated the two germline ends. This CDR3 is built from 13 residues. The CDR3 region is CSVAEAPFEKLFF. For the CDR3, the DNA is TGCAGCGTTGCGGAAGCGCCCTTTGAAAAACTGTTTTTT.

The J gene is TRBJ2-7, the V gene TRBV5-6, with 10 positions matching TRBD1. The trim removed 0 bases at V and 3 bases at J, leaving 3 bases unmatched. CDR1 is SGHDT, CDR2 YYEEEE, per germline. The CDR3 contains 15 residues. The CDR3 spells CASSLAGTGVYEQYF. CDR3 DNA: TGTGCCAGCAGCTTGGCCGGGACAGGGGTCTACGAGCAGTACTTC.

The rearrangement links TRBV15 to TRBJ1-1; unclear D gene. V lost 1 base and J 1 base, leaving 4 bases between the germline ends. The CDR3 runs 13 residues. CDR1 is LNHNV and CDR2 is YYDKDF in the germline V gene (reference sequence). CDR3: CATSRVTNTEAFF. The CDR3 DNA is TGTGCCACCAGCAGAGTTACGAACACTGAAGCTTTCTTT.

The rearrangement joins TRBV4-3 to TRBJ1-6; 7 bases line up with TRBD1. This CDR3 contains 15 residues. Germline CDR1 is LGHNA and CDR2 is YSLEER. Trimming took 4 bases from V and 8 from J; bases not matched to a gene: 8. The CDR3 spells CASSPEEGADSPLHF. The CDR3 DNA sequence: TGCGCCAGCAGCCCCGAGGAGGGGGCTGATTCACCCCTCCACTTT.

The gene calls are TRBV9 and TRBJ1-1; D may be TRBD1 (5 bases). The CDR3 covers 13 residues. V lost 2 bases and J lost 3, with 8 bases in between. The V gene's germline CDR1 is SGDLS and CDR2 YYNGEE. CDR3 loop: CASSVRGDTEAFF. The CDR3 region has the DNA TGTGCCAGCAGCGTTCGAGGGGACACTGAAGCTTTCTTT. Full variable domain (missing parts from reference TRBV9 and TRBJ1-1): DSGVTQTPKHLITATGQRVTLRCSPRSGDLSVYWYQQSLDQGLQFLIQYYNGEERAKGNILERFSAQQFPDLHSELNLSSLELGDSALYFCASSVRGDTEAFFGQGTRLTVV.

V and J are TRBV5-1 and TRBJ2-5, with TRBD2 identical over 12 bases. Per the germline V gene, CDR1 is SGHRS and CDR2 is YFSETQ. The trim removed 4 bases at V and 2 bases at J, leaving 6 bases unmatched. CDR3 length: 16 residues. This CDR3 is CASSPRTSGAQETQYF. The CDR3 DNA sequence: TGCGCCAGCAGCCCCCGGACTAGCGGGGCTCAAGAGACCCAGTACTTC. The full variable domain, with the rest looked up from reference TRBV5-1 and TRBJ2-5, is KAGVTQTPRYLIKTRGQQVTLSCSPISGHRSVSWYQQTPGQGLQFLFEYFSETQRNKGNFPGRFSGRQFSNSRSEMNVSTLELGDSALYLCASSPRTSGAQETQYFGPGTRLLVL.